Listed below are T cell receptor beta chains from one sample, sequenced in a study of blood T cells in healthy people across ages. TCRdb re-derived calls from the 5' RACE reads in MiXCR, one entry per CDR3 protein. The sample yields about 810,000 distinct CDR3 sequences, around 36% seen once. Sample: blood. The receptors come from a young man in good health. Each CDR3 is given with its conserved first and last residue. A D gene is named only where the DNA matches it firmly. Size tells how often a clone was seen (once, few, many) or the class of an expanded clone, and some rows leave it out.

d_gene | j_gene | abundance | v_gene | CDR3aa | CDR3nt
TRBD2 | TRBJ2-3 | few | TRBV2 | CASSEPTQTSGESTDTQYF | TGTGCCAGCAGTGAACCCACGCAGACTAGCGGGGAAAGCACAGATACGCAGTATTTT
TRBD1 | TRBJ1-5 | few | TRBV6-1 | CASSEAFPIGTGDQPQHF | TGTGCCAGCAGTGAAGCTTTCCCAATAGGGACAGGAGATCAGCCCCAGCATTTT
TRBD1 | TRBJ1-2 | many | TRBV20-1 | CSARQGANYGYTF | TGCAGTGCTCGACAGGGGGCCAACTATGGCTACACCTTC
TRBD1 | TRBJ1-2 | many | TRBV12-3/TRBV12-4 | CASSSADRGNGYTF | TGTGCCAGCAGCTCGGCGGACAGGGGAAATGGCTACACCTTC
TRBD2 | TRBJ2-3 | - | TRBV28 | CASIHLGGFTDTQYF | TGTGCCAGCATCCATCTCGGGGGGTTCACAGATACGCAGTATTTT
- | TRBJ1-3 | - | TRBV20-1 | CSARDQQGRGTFLSGNTIYF | TGCAGTGCTAGAGATCAGCAAGGCCGTGGGACATTCCTCTCTGGAAACACCATATATTTT
- | TRBJ1-5 | few | TRBV6-2/TRBV6-3 | CASMGVGNQPQHF | TGTGCCAGCATGGGGGTGGGCAATCAGCCCCAGCATTTT
TRBD1 | TRBJ2-7 | many | TRBV7-3 | CASSLSGQGSYEQYF | TGTGCCAGCAGCTTATCAGGACAGGGAAGCTACGAGCAGTACTTC
- | TRBJ2-3 | - | TRBV2 | CASSEYVSDTQYF | TGTGCCAGCAGTGAATATGTCTCAGATACGCAGTATTTT
- | TRBJ1-5 | few | TRBV2 | CASSLGGLRDQPQHF | TGTGCCAGCAGTCTAGGGGGGCTTCGGGATCAGCCCCAGCATTTT
- | TRBJ2-6 | - | TRBV11-1 | CASRPRGTGANVLTF | TGTGCCAGCAGACCCAGGGGTACTGGGGCCAACGTCCTGACTTTC
- | TRBJ2-2 | - | TRBV10-1 | CASPPGLRFPGELFF | TGCGCCAGCCCGCCGGGACTCCGCTTTCCCGGGGAGCTGTTTTTT
- | TRBJ1-5 | - | TRBV20-1 | CSASSNQPRHF | TGCAGTGCTAGCAGCAATCAGCCCCGGCATTTT
- | TRBJ2-7 | - | TRBV7-2 | CASDRGENYNEQYF | TGTGCCAGCGACCGAGGAGAGAACTACAATGAGCAGTACTTC